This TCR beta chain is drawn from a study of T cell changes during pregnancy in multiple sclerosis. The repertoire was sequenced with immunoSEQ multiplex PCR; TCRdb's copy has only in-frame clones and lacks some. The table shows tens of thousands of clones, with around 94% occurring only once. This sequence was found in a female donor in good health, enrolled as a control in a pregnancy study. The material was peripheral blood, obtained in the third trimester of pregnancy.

The CDR3 bases are TGTGCCAGCAGCCCCCGTTGGCTAGCGGGCAATGAGCAGTTCTTC. Amino acids: CASSPRWLAGNEQFF. J is TRBJ2-1 and V is TRBV7-9, with TRBD2 matching 8 bases. CDR1 is SEHNR and CDR2 is FQNEAQ in the germline V gene (reference sequence). Trimming cost V 5 bases and J 6 bases; bases outside gene matches: 9. The length of the CDR3 is 15 residues.